These 26 T cell receptor beta chains originate from one sample sequenced in a study of persistence of HIV-infected CD4 T cells. No antigen has been assigned to these receptors. The libraries were made with immunoSEQ version 4 in survey mode. Clones were sequenced by immunoSEQ multiplex PCR, and TCRdb holds only the in-frame ones, with some missing. The sample consists of about 33,000 clones, 82% of them appearing once. Overlapping HIV-1 Gag 15-mer peptides at approximately 0.96 ug per peptide per mL were used. Memory cells lacking CD40L and CD69 with high CD45RO were sorted. Specimen: cultured CD4+ T cells from PBMCs, collected from a patient who received antiretroviral therapy. These receptor sequences come from an adult with HIV. The donor label of this sample is uncertain.

Only a few counts were recorded for this clone. The J gene is TRBJ2-7, the V gene TRBV5-1, with D possibly matching TRBD1 (6 bases). The CDR3 is 15 residues long. Per germline, CDR1 SGHRS and CDR2 YFSETQ. Trimming took off 0 bases at V and 3 bases at J, with 13 bases between the two ends. The chain's CDR3 is CASSLEAGAFYEQYF. The CDR3 nucleotides are TGCGCCAGCAGCTTGGAGGCAGGGGCGTTCTACGAGCAGTACTTC.

This chain links TRBV2 with TRBJ1-1; TRBD1 agrees at 7 bases. Germline V lookup: CDR1 SNHLY, CDR2 FYNNEI. This CDR3 is 15 amino acids long. V was clipped by 4 bases and J by 2 bases; unmatched bases: 7. This CDR3 reads CASSVEDRVNTEAFF. The CDR3 coding sequence is TGTGCCAGCAGTGTAGAAGACAGGGTCAACACTGAAGCTTTCTTT.

V is TRBV29-1 and J is TRBJ1-2, with D perhaps matching TRBD1 (6 bases). The V end was cut by 5 bases, the J end by 8 bases, with 15 bases between. This CDR3 comprises 12 residues. Per germline, CDR1 SQVTM and CDR2 ANQGSEA. Here the CDR3 DNA reads TGCAGCGTTCCCACAGGGAGAAACGGCTACACCTTC. Its translation is CSVPTGRNGYTF.

The table lists this clone with a few counts. V usage is TRBV18 and J usage is TRBJ2-7; possible D gene TRBD1, 6 bases. The CDR3 length is 13 residues. Trimming took 4 bases from V and 3 from J, leaving 10 bases between them. Germline-derived CDR1 and CDR2 are KGHSH and LQKENI. The CDR3 region has the DNA TGTGCCAGCTCACGACAGGTGGACTACGAGCAGTACGTC. Translation gives CASSRQVDYEQYV.

The CDR3 loop reads CASSVGAGNTIYF. The CDR3 DNA follows: TGTGCCAGCAGCGTGGGGGCCGGAAACACCATATATTTT. The chain employs TRBV7-6 and TRBJ1-3; D is perhaps TRBD1 (6 bases). CDR3 length: 13 residues. Germline V gene data show CDR1 as SGHVS and CDR2 as FNYEAQ. Trimming removed 5 bases at V and 4 bases at J, with 9 bases between.

V usage is TRBV6-5 and J usage is TRBJ1-2; D is possibly TRBD1 (6 bases). V lost 11 bases, J lost 7 bases, and 23 bases lay in between. The V gene's germline CDR1 is MNHEY and CDR2 SVGAGI. The CDR3 is made up of 14 amino acids. The DNA of the CDR3 is TGTGCCGCTTTCTCGGTAGGGGGAACGGGTGGCTACACCTTC. It is translated as CAAFSVGGTGGYTF.

The V gene is TRBV7-9, the J gene TRBJ2-4; 7 bases align to TRBD2. The CDR3 consists of 15 residues. Per germline, CDR1 SEHNR and CDR2 FQNEAQ (reference sequence). The J segment lost 9 bases and the V segment lost 1 base, leaving 9 bases of the junction unmatched. CDR3 coding DNA: TGTGCCAGCAGCTTAGTGGCGGGGGTCCGGAGCATTCAGTACTTC. Protein sequence: CASSLVAGVRSIQYF. Full variable domain (missing parts from reference TRBV7-9 and TRBJ2-4): DTGVSQNPRHKITKRGQNVTFRCDPISEHNRLYWYRQTLGQGPEFLTYFQNEAQLEKSRLLSDRFSAERPKGSFSTLEIQRTEQGDSAMYLCASSLVAGVRSIQYFGAGTRLSVL.

This CDR3 is CASSLVGTQNTEAFF. The CDR3 DNA sequence: TGTGCCAGCAGCTTGGTAGGCACACAGAACACTGAAGCTTTCTTT. The chain has TRBV5-4 and TRBJ1-1; no firm D call. The germline V gene has CDR1 SGHNT and CDR2 YYREEE (reference sequence). The CDR3 runs 15 residues. V was cut by 0 bases and J by 1 base, with 10 bases left in between.

V usage is TRBV15 and J usage is TRBJ1-2, with 7 positions matching TRBD1. The germline CDR1 and CDR2 sequences are LNHNV and YYDKDF (reference sequence). V was pared by 6 bases and J by 3 bases, with 13 bases of the junction left unmatched. The CDR3 extends over 16 amino acids. The CDR3 DNA is TGTGCCACCAGTTTTGTCCCGGGACAGAGAGACTATGGCTACACCTTC. Protein product: CATSFVPGQRDYGYTF.

The chain is built from TRBV3-1 (or the pseudogene TRBV3-2) and TRBJ1-1; tentative D call: TRBD1 (5 bases). The ends were cut back, 2 bases at V and 8 bases at J, with 12 bases in the middle. This CDR3 has 13 residues. Germline lookup yields CDR1 LGHDT and CDR2 YNNKEL (reference sequence). CDR3 coding DNA: TGTGCCAGCAGCCAAAACCGGGACGGCGAAGCTTTCTTT. Translating gives CASSQNRDGEAFF.

The CDR3 DNA sequence: TGTGCCAGCAGCCAAAACCCGATAGGGGACAATGAGCAGTTCTTC. Translating gives CASSQNPIGDNEQFF. The V and J genes are TRBV3-1 (or the pseudogene TRBV3-2) and TRBJ2-1; the D gene is possibly TRBD1 (5 bases). V lost 2 bases and J 5 bases, leaving 13 bases between the germline ends. The CDR3 spans 15 residues. Germline V lookup: CDR1 LGHDT, CDR2 YNNKEL (reference sequence).

V is TRBV5-4 and J is TRBJ1-1, with D unclear. V shed 4 bases and J shed 4 bases, with 17 bases lying between them. CDR1 is SGHNT and CDR2 is YYREEE in the germline V gene (reference sequence). CDR3 size: 15 residues. CDR3 sequence (DNA): TGTGCCAGCAGCCCGGTTCCCCGGGTGGGCACTGAAGCTTTCTTT. It is translated as CASSPVPRVGTEAFF. Using reference TRBV5-4 and TRBJ1-1 for the parts outside the CDR3, the full variable domain is ETGVTQSPTHLIKTRGQQVTLRCSSQSGHNTVSWYQQALGQGPQFIFQYYREEENGRGNFPPRFSGLQFPNYSSELNVNALELDDSALYLCASSPVPRVGTEAFFGQGTRLTVV.

The rearrangement joins TRBV6-6 to TRBJ2-3; 12 bases agree with TRBD1. V dropped 6 bases and J dropped 6; count of bases not matched to a gene: 10. This CDR3 contains 16 residues. In germline, CDR1 is MNHNY, CDR2 SVGAGI (reference sequence). This CDR3 reads CASRTPGQGAGDTQYF. As DNA, the CDR3 is TGTGCCAGCAGAACTCCGGGACAGGGGGCTGGGGATACGCAGTATTTT.

The J gene is TRBJ1-4, the V gene TRBV5-6, with TRBD1 matching 8 bases. Per germline, CDR1 SGHDT and CDR2 YYEEEE. J gave up 8 bases and V 0 bases, and 6 bases lay outside the gene matches. The CDR3 runs 15 residues. CDR3 sequence (DNA): TGTGCCAGCAGCTTGGTGGACAGGGAGGAGGAAAAACTGTTTTTT. This translates into CASSLVDREEEKLFF.

The chain is built from TRBV1 and TRBJ1-6. TRBV1 is a documented pseudogene. This CDR3 is built from 17 residues. The CDR3 reads CTSSQVDPKSYNSPLHF. The CDR3 DNA sequence: TGCACCAGCAGCCAAGTCGACCCTAAGTCCTATAATTCACCCCTCCACTTT.

The chain employs TRBV9 and TRBJ2-2; D gene unclear. This CDR3 spans 14 amino acids. CDR1 is SGDLS and CDR2 is YYNGEE in the germline V gene. Trimming left V 2 bases short and J 0 bases short, with 5 bases between. The CDR3 reads CASSVDSNTGELFF. CDR3 coding DNA: TGTGCCAGCAGCGTCGACTCGAACACCGGGGAGCTGTTTTTT.

The chain uses TRBV10-3 and TRBJ1-5; no clear D gene. The germline V gene encodes CDR1 ENHRY and CDR2 SYGVKD. The ends were cut back, 0 bases at V and 2 bases at J, with 14 bases in the middle. CDR3 length: 17 residues. The CDR3 sequence: CAISESPDYGGNQPQHF. In DNA, the CDR3 is TGTGCCATCAGTGAGTCCCCGGACTATGGGGGCAATCAGCCCCAGCATTTT.

The gene calls are TRBV5-1 and TRBJ2-3, with 7 nucleotides matching TRBD2. Germline CDR1 and CDR2: SGHRS and YFSETQ. The CDR3 has 16 amino acids. The junction had 4 bases not matched to a gene; V was cut back by 0 bases and J by 0 bases. CDR3 coding DNA: TGCGCCAGCAGCTTGGAAGCGGGGAAGAGCACAGATACGCAGTATTTT. Its translation is CASSLEAGKSTDTQYF.

This clone has more than one count but fewer than ten. This chain uses TRBV6-5 with TRBJ1-1; D perhaps matches TRBD1 (5 bases). Germline V CDR1 and CDR2: MNHEY, SVGAGI. CDR3 length equals 15 residues. The V end lost 5 bases, the J end lost 5 bases, and 18 bases lay between the germline ends. CDR3 amino acids: CASSRGRVVGTEAFF. As DNA, the CDR3 is TGTGCCAGCAGTAGGGGCAGGGTGGTGGGGACTGAAGCTTTCTTT.

This clone came up once. The genes are TRBV28 and TRBJ1-2; D is undetermined. Germline V lookup: CDR1 MDHEN, CDR2 SYDVKM. Deletions cut 2 bases from V and 4 bases from J, with 5 bases between. The CDR3 contains 12 residues. The CDR3 nucleotides are TGTGCCAGCAGTTTAAATGCCTATGGCTACACCTTC. Translation: CASSLNAYGYTF.

The gene calls are TRBV25-1 and TRBJ2-5, with 9 bases fitting TRBD2. This CDR3 is built from 18 residues. J was trimmed by 4 bases and V by 2 bases; bases with no gene match: 14. CDR1 is MGHDK, CDR2 SYGVNS, per germline. The CDR3 protein is CASSEGLAGALRGETQYF. Written as DNA, the CDR3 is TGTGCCAGCAGTGAAGGGTTAGCGGGGGCCCTAAGGGGAGAGACCCAGTACTTC.

A few counts support this clone. The J gene is TRBJ1-2, the V gene TRBV3-1 (or the pseudogene TRBV3-2), with D tentatively TRBD1 (5 bases). CDR3 size: 15 residues. Germline V gives CDR1 LGHDT, CDR2 YNNKEL (reference sequence). V lost 0 bases, J lost 4 bases, and 12 bases lay in between. The CDR3 nucleotides read TGTGCCAGCAGCCAAGAGAGACAGACATTCTATGGCTACACCTTC. Translation gives CASSQERQTFYGYTF.

This sequence joins TRBV25-1 and TRBJ2-3, with D possibly called TRBD1 or TRBD2 (6 bases each). The CDR3 extends over 16 amino acids. Germline V gives CDR1 MGHDK, CDR2 SYGVNS. Trimming took 1 base from V and 4 from J, leaving 15 bases between them. The CDR3 loop is CASSEWGAEGPDTQYF. For the CDR3, the DNA is TGTGCCAGCAGTGAATGGGGGGCGGAGGGTCCAGATACGCAGTATTTT.

The rearrangement joins TRBV27 to TRBJ1-2; no firm D call. Trimming left V 5 bases short and J 2 bases short, with 21 bases between. Germline V lookup: CDR1 MNHEY, CDR2 SMNVEV (reference sequence). This CDR3 region has 17 residues. The CDR3 region has the DNA TGTGCCAGCAGTGCCCGTGGTACAGACCCGGCCAACTATGGCTACACCTTC. Amino acid sequence: CASSARGTDPANYGYTF.

The rearrangement links TRBV6-1 to TRBJ1-6; a weak D match, TRBD1 (6 bases). V was shortened by 0 bases and J by 7 bases, with 13 bases between the two germline ends. CDR1 and CDR2 (germline): MNHNS, SASEGT. CDR3 size: 16 residues. DNA for the CDR3: TGTGCCAGCAGTGAAGCTTGGAGGGGGACCAATTCACCCCTCCACTTT. This codes for CASSEAWRGTNSPLHF.

V is TRBV6-5 and J is TRBJ1-2; TRBD1 is a possible D gene (5 bases). V was cut by 10 bases and J by 0 bases, with 18 bases left in between. The CDR3 has 15 residues. Per the germline V gene, CDR1 is MNHEY and CDR2 is SVGAGI. The chain's CDR3 is CATLEGASANYGYTF. Written as DNA, the CDR3 is TGTGCCACCCTAGAAGGGGCCTCAGCTAACTATGGCTACACCTTC.